Listed here is a single TCR beta chain. This sample was included in a study of blood T cell repertoires in COVID-19. Study background: PBMCs, B-cell-depleted T cells, or T cells were the source of the cDNA or gDNA that made up the material.

Original data processing: Counts of nucleated cells, estimated from reference gene primer amplification, were obtained. Here immunoSEQ multiplex PCR was the method, and the copy in TCRdb shows in-frame clones only, minus some. That table gives V, J and clone size, and the DNA gave D and trimming. The sample holds approximately 38,000 clones, around 89% seen once. Germline V gene lookup returns CDR1 SGHVS and CDR2 FNYEAQ. The CDR3 is 12 amino acids. The V gene lost 2 bases and the J gene lost 6 bases, with 8 bases spanning the gap. The clonotype was recovered from a man younger than 45 with active or convalescent COVID-19. The sequenced sample consisted of peripheral blood. The rearrangement joins TRBV7-6 to TRBJ2-7, with a weak D call TRBD2 (5 bases). Here the CDR3 reads CASSLSGVEQYF. In DNA form, the CDR3 reads TGTGCCAGCAGCTTATCCGGGGTCGAGCAGTACTTC. The whole variable domain, filled in from reference TRBV7-6 and TRBJ2-7, reads GAGVSQSPRYKVTKRGQDVALRCDPISGHVSLYWYRQALGQGPEFLTYFNYEAQQDKSGLPNDRFSAERPEGSISTLTIQRTEQRDSAMYRCASSLSGVEQYFGPGTRLTVT.